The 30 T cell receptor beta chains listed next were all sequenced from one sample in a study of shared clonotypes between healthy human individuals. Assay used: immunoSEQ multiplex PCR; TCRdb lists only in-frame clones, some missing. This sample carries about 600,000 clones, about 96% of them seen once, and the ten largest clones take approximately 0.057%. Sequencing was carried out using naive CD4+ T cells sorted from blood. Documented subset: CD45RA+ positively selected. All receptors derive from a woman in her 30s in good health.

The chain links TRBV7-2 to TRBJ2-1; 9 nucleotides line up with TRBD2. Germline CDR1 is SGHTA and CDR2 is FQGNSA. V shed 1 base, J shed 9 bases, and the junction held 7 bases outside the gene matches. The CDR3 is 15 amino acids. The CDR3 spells CASSLEASGTSEQFF. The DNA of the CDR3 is TGTGCCAGCAGCTTAGAGGCTAGCGGGACCAGTGAGCAGTTCTTC. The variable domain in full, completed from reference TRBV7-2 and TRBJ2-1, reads GAGVSQSPSNKVTEKGKDVELRCDPISGHTALYWYRQSLGQGLEFLIYFQGNSAPDKSGLPSDRFSAERTGGSVSTLTIQRTQQEDSAVYLCASSLEASGTSEQFFGPGTRLTVL.

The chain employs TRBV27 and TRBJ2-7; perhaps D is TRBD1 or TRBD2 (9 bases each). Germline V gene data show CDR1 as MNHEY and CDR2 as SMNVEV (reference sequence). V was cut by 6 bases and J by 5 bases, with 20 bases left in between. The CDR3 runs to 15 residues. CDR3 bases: TGTGCCAGCAGCCTAGCGGGACAGGGTCCCAACGAGCAGTACTTC. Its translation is CASSLAGQGPNEQYF.

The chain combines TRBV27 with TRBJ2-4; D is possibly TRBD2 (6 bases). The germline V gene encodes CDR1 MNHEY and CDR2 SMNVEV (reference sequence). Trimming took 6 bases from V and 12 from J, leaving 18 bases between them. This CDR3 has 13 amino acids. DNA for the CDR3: TGTGCCAGCAGCCCGGGACTCGCGGTCGGTCAGTACTTC. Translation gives CASSPGLAVGQYF.

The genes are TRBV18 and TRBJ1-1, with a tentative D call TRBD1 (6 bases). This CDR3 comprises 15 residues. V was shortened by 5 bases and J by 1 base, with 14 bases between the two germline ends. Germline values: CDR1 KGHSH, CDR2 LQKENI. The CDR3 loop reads CASSFGQGQNTEAFF. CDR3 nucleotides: TGTGCCAGCTCATTCGGGCAGGGGCAGAACACTGAAGCTTTCTTT. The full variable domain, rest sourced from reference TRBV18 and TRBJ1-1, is NAGVMQNPRHLVRRRGQEARLRCSPMKGHSHVYWYRQLPEEGLKFMVYLQKENIIDESGMPKERFSAEFPKEGPSILRIQQVVRGDSAAYFCASSFGQGQNTEAFFGQGTRLTVV.

The CDR3 region has the DNA TGTGCCAGCAGCCAAGCTACCGGGACAGGGATCCAAGAGACCCAGTACTTC. Translating it yields CASSQATGTGIQETQYF. The genes are TRBV4-2 and TRBJ2-5; TRBD1 matches at 9 bases. This CDR3 is 17 amino acids long. J gave up 1 base and V 1 base, and 7 bases lay outside the gene matches. CDR1 is LGHNA, CDR2 YNFKEQ, per germline.

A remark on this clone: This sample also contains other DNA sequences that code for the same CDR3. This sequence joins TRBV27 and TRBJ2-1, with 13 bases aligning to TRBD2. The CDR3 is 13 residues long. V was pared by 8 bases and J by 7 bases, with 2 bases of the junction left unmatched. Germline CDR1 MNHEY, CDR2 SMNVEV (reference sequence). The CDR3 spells CASRLAGGNEQFF. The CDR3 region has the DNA TGTGCCAGCCGACTAGCGGGAGGTAATGAGCAGTTCTTC.

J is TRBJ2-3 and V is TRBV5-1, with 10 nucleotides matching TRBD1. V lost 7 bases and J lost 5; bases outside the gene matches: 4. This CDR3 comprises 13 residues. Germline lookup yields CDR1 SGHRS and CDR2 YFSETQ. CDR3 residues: CASGTGERDTQYF. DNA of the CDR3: TGCGCCAGCGGGACAGGGGAGCGAGATACGCAGTATTTT.

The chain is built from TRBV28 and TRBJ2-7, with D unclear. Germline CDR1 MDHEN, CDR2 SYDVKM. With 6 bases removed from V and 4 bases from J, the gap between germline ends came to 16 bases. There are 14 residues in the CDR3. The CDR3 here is CASSPHTQSYEQYF. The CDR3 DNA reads TGTGCCAGCAGCCCCCACACTCAAAGTTACGAGCAGTACTTC.

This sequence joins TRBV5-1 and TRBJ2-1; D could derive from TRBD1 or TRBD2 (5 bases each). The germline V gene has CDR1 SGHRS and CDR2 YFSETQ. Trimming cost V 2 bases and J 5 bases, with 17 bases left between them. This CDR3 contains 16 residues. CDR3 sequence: CASSFVPSSGHNEQFF. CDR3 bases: TGCGCCAGCAGCTTCGTGCCTAGCTCGGGACACAATGAGCAGTTCTTC.

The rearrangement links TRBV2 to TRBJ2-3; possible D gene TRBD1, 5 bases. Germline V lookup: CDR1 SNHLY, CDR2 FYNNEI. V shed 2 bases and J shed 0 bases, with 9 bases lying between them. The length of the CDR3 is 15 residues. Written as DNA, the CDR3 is TGTGCCAGCAGTGAACGACAGATAAGCACAGATACGCAGTATTTT. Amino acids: CASSERQISTDTQYF.

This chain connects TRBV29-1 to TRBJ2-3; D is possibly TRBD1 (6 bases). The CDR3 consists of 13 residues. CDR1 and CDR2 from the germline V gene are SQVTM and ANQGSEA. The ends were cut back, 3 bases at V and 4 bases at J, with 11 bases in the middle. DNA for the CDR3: TGCAGCGTTGACCAGGGGATCCCAGATACGCAGTATTTT. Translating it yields CSVDQGIPDTQYF.

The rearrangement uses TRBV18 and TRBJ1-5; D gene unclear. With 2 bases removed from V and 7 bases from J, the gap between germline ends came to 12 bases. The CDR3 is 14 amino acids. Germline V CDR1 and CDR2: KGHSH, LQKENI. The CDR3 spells CASSPMGRGQPQHF. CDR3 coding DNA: TGTGCCAGCTCACCAATGGGCCGTGGGCAGCCCCAGCATTTT.

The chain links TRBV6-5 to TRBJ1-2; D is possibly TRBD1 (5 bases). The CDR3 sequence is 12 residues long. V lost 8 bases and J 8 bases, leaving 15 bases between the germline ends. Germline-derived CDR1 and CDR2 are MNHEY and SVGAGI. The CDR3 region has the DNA TGTGCCAGCCGTGGGGCAGGACAAGGCTACACCTTC. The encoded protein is CASRGAGQGYTF.

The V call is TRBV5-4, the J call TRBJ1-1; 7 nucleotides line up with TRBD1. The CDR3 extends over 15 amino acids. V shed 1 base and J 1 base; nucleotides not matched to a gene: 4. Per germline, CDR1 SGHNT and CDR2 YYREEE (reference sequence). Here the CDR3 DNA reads TGTGCCAGCAGCTTGCCTCGGACAGGGAACACTGAAGCTTTCTTT. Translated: CASSLPRTGNTEAFF.

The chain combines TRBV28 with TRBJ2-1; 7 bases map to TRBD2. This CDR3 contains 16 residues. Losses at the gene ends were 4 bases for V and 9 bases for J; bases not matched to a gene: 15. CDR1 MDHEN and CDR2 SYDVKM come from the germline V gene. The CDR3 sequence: CASSSDPGEGVGEQFF. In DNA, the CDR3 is TGTGCCAGCAGTTCCGATCCGGGGGAGGGCGTCGGTGAGCAGTTCTTC.

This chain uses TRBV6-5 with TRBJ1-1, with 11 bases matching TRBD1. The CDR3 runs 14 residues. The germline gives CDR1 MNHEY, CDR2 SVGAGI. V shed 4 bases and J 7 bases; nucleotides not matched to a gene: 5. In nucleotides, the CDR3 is TGTGCCAGCAGTTGGGGACAGGGGGACTTTGAAGCTTTCTTT. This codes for CASSWGQGDFEAFF.

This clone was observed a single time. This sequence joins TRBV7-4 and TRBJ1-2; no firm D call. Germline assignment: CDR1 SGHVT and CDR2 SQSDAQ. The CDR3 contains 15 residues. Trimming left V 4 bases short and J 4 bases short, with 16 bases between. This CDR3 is CASSSPTRKTYGYTF. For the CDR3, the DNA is TGTGCCAGCAGCTCACCGACTCGAAAGACCTATGGCTACACCTTC.

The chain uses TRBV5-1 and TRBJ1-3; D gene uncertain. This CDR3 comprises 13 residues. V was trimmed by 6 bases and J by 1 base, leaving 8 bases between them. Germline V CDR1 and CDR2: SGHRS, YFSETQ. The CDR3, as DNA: TGCGCCAGCATGTCGGGGTCTGGAAACACCATATATTTT. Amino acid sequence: CASMSGSGNTIYF.

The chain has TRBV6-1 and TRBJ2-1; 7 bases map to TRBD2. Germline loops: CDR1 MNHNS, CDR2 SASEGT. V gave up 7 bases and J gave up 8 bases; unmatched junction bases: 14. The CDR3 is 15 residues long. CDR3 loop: CASMGGPGSAYEQFF. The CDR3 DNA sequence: TGTGCCAGCATGGGAGGGCCGGGTTCGGCGTATGAGCAGTTCTTC.

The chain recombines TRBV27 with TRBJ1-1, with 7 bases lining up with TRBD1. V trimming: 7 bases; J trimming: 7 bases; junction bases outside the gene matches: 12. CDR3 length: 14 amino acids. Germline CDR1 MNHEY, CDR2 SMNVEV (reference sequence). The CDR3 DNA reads TGTGCCAGCAACTCATACAGGGGTAAGATTGAAGCTTTCTTT. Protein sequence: CASNSYRGKIEAFF.

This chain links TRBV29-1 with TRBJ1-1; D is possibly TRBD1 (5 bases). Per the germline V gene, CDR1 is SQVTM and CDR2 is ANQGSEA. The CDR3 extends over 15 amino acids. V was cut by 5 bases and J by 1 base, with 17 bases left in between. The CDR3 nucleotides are TGCAGCGTTTATGTTACGGGACGGGCGAACACTGAAGCTTTCTTT. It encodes CSVYVTGRANTEAFF.

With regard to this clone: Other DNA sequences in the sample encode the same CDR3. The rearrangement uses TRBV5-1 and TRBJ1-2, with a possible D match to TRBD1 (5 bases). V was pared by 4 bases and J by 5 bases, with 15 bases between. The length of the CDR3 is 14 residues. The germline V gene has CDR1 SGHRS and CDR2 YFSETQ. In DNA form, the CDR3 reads TGCGCCAGCAGCCCGGGGCCAGAAGGGTATGGCTACACCTTC. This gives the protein CASSPGPEGYGYTF.

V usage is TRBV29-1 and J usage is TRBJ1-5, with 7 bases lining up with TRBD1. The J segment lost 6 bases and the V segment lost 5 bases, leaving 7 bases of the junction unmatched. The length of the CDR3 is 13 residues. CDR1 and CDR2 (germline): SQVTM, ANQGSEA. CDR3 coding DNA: TGCAGCGTTACAGGGGCTGGGGGTCAGCCCCAGCATTTT. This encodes CSVTGAGGQPQHF.

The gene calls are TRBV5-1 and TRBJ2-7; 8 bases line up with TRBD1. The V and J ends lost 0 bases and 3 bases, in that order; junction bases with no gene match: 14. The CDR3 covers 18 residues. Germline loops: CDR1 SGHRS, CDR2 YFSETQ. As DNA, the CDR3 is TGCGCCAGCAGCTTGGTCACAACCGGGACAGGACAACTCTACGAGCAGTACTTC. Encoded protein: CASSLVTTGTGQLYEQYF.

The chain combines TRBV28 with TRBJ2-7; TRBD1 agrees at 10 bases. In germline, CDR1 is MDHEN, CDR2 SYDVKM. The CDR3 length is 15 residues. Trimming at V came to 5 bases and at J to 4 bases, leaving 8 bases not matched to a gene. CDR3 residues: CASSPPGTGVYEQYF. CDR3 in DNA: TGTGCCAGCAGTCCCCCCGGGACAGGGGTTTACGAGCAGTACTTC.

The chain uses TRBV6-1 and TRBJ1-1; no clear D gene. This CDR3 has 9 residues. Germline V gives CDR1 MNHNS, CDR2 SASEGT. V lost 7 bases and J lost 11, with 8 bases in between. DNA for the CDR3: TGTGCCAGCATCACCTGGGCTTTCTTT. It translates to CASITWAFF.

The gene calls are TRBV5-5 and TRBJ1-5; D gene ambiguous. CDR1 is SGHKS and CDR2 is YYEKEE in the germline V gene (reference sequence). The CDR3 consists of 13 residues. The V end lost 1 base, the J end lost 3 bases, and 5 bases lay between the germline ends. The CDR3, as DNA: TGTGCCAGCAGCTTGATGTCCAATCAGCCCCAGCATTTT. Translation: CASSLMSNQPQHF.

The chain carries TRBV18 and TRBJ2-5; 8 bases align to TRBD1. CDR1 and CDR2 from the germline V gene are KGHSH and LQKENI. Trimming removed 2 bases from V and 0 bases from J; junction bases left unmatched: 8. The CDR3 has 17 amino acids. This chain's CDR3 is CASSPSLRRGHQETQYF. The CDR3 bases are TGTGCCAGCTCACCAAGCCTCCGCAGGGGGCACCAAGAGACCCAGTACTTC.

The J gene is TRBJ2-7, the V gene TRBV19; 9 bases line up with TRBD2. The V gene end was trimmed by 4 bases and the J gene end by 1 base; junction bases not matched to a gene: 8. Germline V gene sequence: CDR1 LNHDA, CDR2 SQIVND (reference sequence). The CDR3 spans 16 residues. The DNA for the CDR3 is TGTGCCAGTAGTACCATAGCGGGAGTGGGTTCCTACGAGCAGTACTTC. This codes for CASSTIAGVGSYEQYF.

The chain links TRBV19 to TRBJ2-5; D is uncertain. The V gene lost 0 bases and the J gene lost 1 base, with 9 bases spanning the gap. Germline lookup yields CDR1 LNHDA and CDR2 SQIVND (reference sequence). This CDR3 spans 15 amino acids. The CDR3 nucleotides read TGTGCCAGTAGTATAGAAGGCTACCCCCAAGAGACCCAGTACTTC. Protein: CASSIEGYPQETQYF.